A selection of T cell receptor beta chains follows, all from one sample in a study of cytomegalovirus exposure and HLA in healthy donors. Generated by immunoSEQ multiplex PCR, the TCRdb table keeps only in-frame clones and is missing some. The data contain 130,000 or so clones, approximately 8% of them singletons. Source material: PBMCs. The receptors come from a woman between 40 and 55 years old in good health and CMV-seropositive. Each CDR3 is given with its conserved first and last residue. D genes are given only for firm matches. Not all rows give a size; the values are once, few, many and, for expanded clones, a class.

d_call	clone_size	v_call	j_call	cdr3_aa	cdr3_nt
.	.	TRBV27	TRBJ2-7	CASSPPAGGGEQYF	TGTGCCAGCAGTCCCCCGGCCGGAGGAGGCGAGCAGTACTTC
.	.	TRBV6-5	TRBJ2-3	CASSFLRGLEDTQYF	TGTGCCAGCAGTTTTTTGCGGGGACTCGAGGATACGCAGTATTTT
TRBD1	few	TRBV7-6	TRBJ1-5	CASSETGVNQPQHF	TGTGCCAGCAGCGAGACAGGGGTCAATCAGCCCCAGCATTTT
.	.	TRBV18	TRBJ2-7	CASSPPGTQYEQYF	TGTGCCAGCTCACCACCAGGGACTCAATACGAGCAGTACTTC
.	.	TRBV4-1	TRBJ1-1	CASSQGRVGMNTEAFF	TGCGCCAGCAGCCAAGGGAGGGTCGGAATGAACACTGAAGCTTTCTTT
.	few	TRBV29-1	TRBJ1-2	CSVVFQGGDGYTF	TGCAGCGTTGTGTTCCAGGGCGGAGATGGCTACACCTTC
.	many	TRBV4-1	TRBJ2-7	CASSVGALSSYEQYF	TGCGCCAGCAGTGTAGGGGCCCTGAGCTCCTACGAGCAGTACTTC
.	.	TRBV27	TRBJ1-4	CASSLSTAVYEKLFF	TGTGCCAGCAGTTTATCCACTGCTGTGTATGAAAAACTGTTTTTT
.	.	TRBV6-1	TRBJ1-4	CASSEAIRVTNEKLFF	TGTGCCAGCAGTGAAGCGATTCGGGTGACTAATGAAAAACTGTTTTTT
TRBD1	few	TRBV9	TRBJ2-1	CASSVGQGRNNEQFF	TGTGCCAGCAGCGTAGGACAGGGGAGGAACAATGAGCAGTTCTTC
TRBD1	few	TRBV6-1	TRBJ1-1	CASSPGGNTEAFF	TGTGCCAGCTCACCAGGGGGGAACACTGAAGCTTTCTTT
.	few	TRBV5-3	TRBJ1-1	CARSPGSPNTAAFF	TGTGCCAGAAGCCCCGGGTCCCCCAACACTGCAGCTTTCTTT
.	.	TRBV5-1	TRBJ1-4	CASSYRGGGEKLFF	TGCGCCAGCAGCTACCGAGGGGGGGGCGAAAAACTGTTTTTT
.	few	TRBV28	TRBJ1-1	CASDPGEGLGTEAFF	TGTGCCAGCGACCCGGGAGAGGGTTTGGGCACTGAAGCTTTCTTT
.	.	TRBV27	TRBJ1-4	CASSFVGDEKLFF	TGTGCCAGCAGTTTCGTAGGGGATGAAAAACTGTTTTTT
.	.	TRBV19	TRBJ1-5	CASSPTYGREGNQPQHF	TGTGCCAGTAGTCCGACCTATGGCAGGGAAGGCAATCAGCCCCAGCATTTT
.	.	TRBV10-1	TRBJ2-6	CASSAGGSGANVLTF	TGCGCCAGCAGTGCGGGTGGCTCTGGGGCCAACGTCCTGACTTTC
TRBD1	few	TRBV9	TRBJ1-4	CASSPTGANEKLFF	TGTGCCAGCAGCCCGACAGGGGCCAATGAAAAACTGTTTTTT
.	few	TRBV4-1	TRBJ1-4	CASSQETGPATNEKLFF	TGCGCCAGCAGCCAAGAAACAGGGCCAGCAACTAATGAAAAACTGTTTTTT
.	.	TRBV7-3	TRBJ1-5	CASSSSGAGQPQHF	TGTGCCAGCAGCTCCTCAGGGGCGGGTCAGCCCCAGCATTTT
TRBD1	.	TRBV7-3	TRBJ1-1	CASSSGQGGPTEAFF	TGTGCCAGCAGCTCCGGACAGGGCGGCCCCACTGAAGCTTTCTTT
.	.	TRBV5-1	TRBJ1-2	CASSSRGGYGYPF	TGCGCCAGCAGCTCAAGGGGGGGATATGGCTACCCCTTC
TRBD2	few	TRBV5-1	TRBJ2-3	CASRLAGGPQDTQYF	TGCGCCAGCAGACTAGCGGGGGGTCCCCAAGATACGCAGTATTTT
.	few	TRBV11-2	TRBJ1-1	CASSLVTLGGGPLVTEAFF	TGTGCCAGCAGCTTAGTGACCTTAGGGGGGGGGCCACTTGTCACTGAAGCTTTCTTT
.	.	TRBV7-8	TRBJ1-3	CASSLGGGPGNTIYF	TGTGCCAGCAGCCTGGGGGGGGGACCTGGAAACACCATATATTTT
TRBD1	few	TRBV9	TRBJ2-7	CASSVHNSQGDEQYF	TGTGCCAGCAGCGTACACAACTCACAGGGGGACGAGCAGTACTTC
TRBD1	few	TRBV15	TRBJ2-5	CATSPGQGAQETQYF	TGTGCCACCAGCCCGGGGCAGGGGGCTCAGGAGACCCAGTACTTC
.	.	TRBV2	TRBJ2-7	CASSEGGGIHEQYF	TGTGCCAGCAGTGAAGGAGGAGGGATACACGAGCAGTACTTC
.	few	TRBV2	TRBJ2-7	CAPRKVSSSYEQYF	TGTGCCCCTCGAAAAGTCTCCAGCTCCTACGAGCAGTACTTC
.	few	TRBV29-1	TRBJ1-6	CSALTEYNSPLHF	TGCAGCGCCCTAACAGAATATAATTCACCCCTCCACTTT
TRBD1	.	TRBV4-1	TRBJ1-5	CASSQDVRQGVRQPQHF	TGCGCCAGCAGCCAAGATGTTAGGCAGGGGGTGAGGCAGCCCCAGCATTTT
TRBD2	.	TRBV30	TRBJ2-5	CAWSGTSPAKTQYF	TGTGCCTGGAGTGGGACTAGCCCGGCGAAGACCCAGTACTTC
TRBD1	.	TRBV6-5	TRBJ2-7	CASSPTGYEEQYF	TGTGCCAGCAGCCCGACAGGGTATGAGGAGCAGTACTTC
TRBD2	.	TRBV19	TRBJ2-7	CATSGGFYEQYF	TGTGCCACTAGCGGGGGTTTCTACGAGCAGTACTTC
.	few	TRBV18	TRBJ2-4	CASSASTGQNIQYF	TGTGCCAGCTCGGCTAGTACAGGGCAAAACATTCAGTACTTC
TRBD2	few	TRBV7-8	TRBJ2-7	CASSHTSGYEQYF	TGTGCCAGCAGCCATACTAGCGGCTACGAGCAGTACTTC
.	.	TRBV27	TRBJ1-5	CASSSGVRQPQHF	TGTGCCAGCAGTTCAGGGGTAAGACAGCCCCAGCATTTT
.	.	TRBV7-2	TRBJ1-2	CASSLAREDGYTF	TGTGCCAGCAGCTTAGCCAGGGAAGATGGCTACACCTTC
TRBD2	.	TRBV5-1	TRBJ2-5	CASRPGGETQYF	TGCGCCAGCAGGCCGGGGGGAGAGACCCAGTACTTC
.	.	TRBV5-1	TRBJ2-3	CASSIPSLRTDTQYF	TGCGCCAGCAGCATACCCTCCTTGAGGACAGATACGCAGTATTTT
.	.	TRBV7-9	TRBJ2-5	CASSLQASQETQYF	TGTGCCAGCAGCTTACAGGCGAGTCAAGAGACCCAGTACTTC
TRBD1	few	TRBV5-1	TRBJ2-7	CASSLAHRGLWEQYF	TGCGCCAGCAGCTTGGCCCACAGGGGGCTTTGGGAGCAGTACTTC
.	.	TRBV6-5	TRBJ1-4	CASSSGEANEKLFF	TGTGCCAGCAGTTCCGGGGAGGCTAATGAAAAACTGTTTTTT
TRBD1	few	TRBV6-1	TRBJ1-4	CASSEDRRYEKLFF	TGTGCCAGCAGCGAGGACAGGCGGTATGAAAAACTGTTTTTT
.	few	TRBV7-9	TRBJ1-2	CASSIVQTTNYGYTF	TGTGCCAGCAGCATAGTACAGACCACTAACTATGGCTACACCTTC
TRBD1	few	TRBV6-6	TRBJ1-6	CASIQDRAYNSPLHF	TGTGCCAGCATCCAGGACAGGGCCTATAATTCACCCCTCCACTTT